The 16 T cell receptor beta chains given below trace back to one sample, sequenced in a study of T-cell memory formation after mild COVID-19. TCRdb analysed the 5' RACE reads with MiXCR anew, one entry per CDR3 protein. The sample comprises about 470,000 distinct CDR3 sequences, roughly 20% of which are singletons, and about 12% rests with the top ten. The sample comprised PBMCs or a T cell subset sorted from them (not recorded which). All receptors come from an adult woman who had mild COVID-19 (a few samples of this study predate the infection). Cell type and time point are not known.

This clonotype appeared a few times. The rearrangement joins TRBV5-1 to TRBJ2-5, with D possibly matching TRBD1 (6 bases). The CDR3 extends over 14 amino acids. Trimming pared 4 bases from V and 5 bases from J, leaving 15 bases between. Per the germline V gene, CDR1 is SGHRS and CDR2 is YFSETQ. The CDR3 region is CASSNRAGTETQYF. For the CDR3, the DNA is TGCGCCAGCAGCAACAGGGCCGGGACGGAGACCCAGTACTTC.

The chain carries TRBV4-1 and TRBJ1-2; TRBD1 is a possible D gene (5 bases). This CDR3 is built from 13 residues. V was cut by 2 bases and J by 7 bases, with 11 bases left in between. CDR1 and CDR2 (germline): MGHRA, YSYEKL. The CDR3 nucleotides read TGCGCCAGCAGCCAAATTAGGGGAGCTGGCTACACCTTC. It encodes CASSQIRGAGYTF.

This clonotype was recorded a few times. V and J are TRBV7-9 and TRBJ1-2; D unresolved. Trimming left V 8 bases short and J 6 bases short, with 10 bases between. Germline CDR1 SEHNR, CDR2 FQNEAQ (reference sequence). The CDR3 length is 11 residues. Written as DNA, the CDR3 is TGTGCCAGCTTAAGATTCGATGGCTACACCTTC. Its protein is CASLRFDGYTF.

There are many counts of this clonotype. The CDR3, as DNA: TGTGCCACCAGTGACCCCGCCGGGACAGTCAGGTTTGGCACCGGGGAGCTGTTTTTT. Its protein product is CATSDPAGTVRFGTGELFF. V and J are TRBV24-1 and TRBJ2-2; 7 positions match TRBD1. Germline CDR1 reads KGHDR; CDR2 reads SFDVKD. V was clipped by 4 bases and J by 4 bases; unmatched bases: 17. The CDR3 loop spans 19 amino acids.

The gene calls are TRBV15 and TRBJ1-1; the D is unclear. The germline V gene has CDR1 LNHNV and CDR2 YYDKDF (reference sequence). The CDR3 extends over 17 amino acids. The V end was cut by 1 base, the J end by 4 bases, with 19 bases between. The CDR3 DNA reads TGTGCCACCAGCAGAGTTGTTGGGATCGGGTGGGGCACTGAAGCTTTCTTT. Its translation: CATSRVVGIGWGTEAFF. Supplemented by reference TRBV15 and TRBJ1-1, the full variable domain reads DAMVIQNPRYQVTQFGKPVTLSCSQTLNHNVMYWYQQKSSQAPKLLFHYYDKDFNNEADTPDNFQSRRPNTSFCFLDIRSPGLGDTAMYLCATSRVVGIGWGTEAFFGQGTRLTVV.

This clonotype was detected a few times. V gene TRBV30 combines with J gene TRBJ2-1; unclear D gene. Germline V gives CDR1 GTSNPN, CDR2 SVGIG (reference sequence). Deletions cut 4 bases from V and 8 bases from J, with 15 bases between. There are 13 residues in the CDR3. CDR3 amino acids: CAWTKSGVDEQFF. The CDR3 nucleotides are TGTGCCTGGACTAAAAGTGGGGTGGATGAGCAGTTCTTC.

This clonotype was counted only a few times. The chain joins TRBV7-9 to TRBJ2-7; 11 bases fit TRBD2. Germline-derived CDR1 and CDR2 are SEHNR and FQNEAQ (reference sequence). The CDR3 extends over 14 amino acids. J gave up 4 bases and V 5 bases, and 4 bases lay outside the gene matches. The CDR3 sequence is CASSGRLAGYEQYF. The CDR3 region has the DNA TGTGCCAGCAGCGGTCGACTAGCGGGATACGAGCAGTACTTC. The full variable domain, in which reference TRBV7-9 and TRBJ2-7 provide the parts outside the CDR3, is DTGVSQNPRHKITKRGQNVTFRCDPISEHNRLYWYRQTLGQGPEFLTYFQNEAQLEKSRLLSDRFSAERPKGSFSTLEIQRTEQGDSAMYLCASSGRLAGYEQYFGPGTRLTVT.

This clonotype was observed a handful of times. This chain links TRBV19 with TRBJ1-2, with D tentatively TRBD1 (5 bases). Germline V lookup: CDR1 LNHDA, CDR2 SQIVND (reference sequence). The CDR3 sequence is 14 residues long. The V gene lost 4 bases and the J gene lost 7 bases, with 16 bases spanning the gap. The CDR3 here is CASSNQGVDAGYTF. The CDR3 DNA follows: TGTGCCAGTAGTAACCAAGGGGTAGATGCTGGCTACACCTTC.

The V call is TRBV14, the J call TRBJ1-6; D may be TRBD1 (5 bases). Germline V gene sequence: CDR1 SGHDN, CDR2 FVKESK. Trimming took off 4 bases at V and 6 bases at J, with 13 bases between the two ends. CDR3 length equals 15 residues. CDR3 sequence (DNA): TGTGCCAGCAGCCGCGGGGGGGTCGGTAATTCACCCCTCCACTTT. This gives the protein CASSRGGVGNSPLHF.

This clonotype was observed a handful of times. The chain carries TRBV6-1 and TRBJ1-2; tentatively, D is TRBD1 (6 bases). The V end lost 0 bases, the J end lost 8 bases, and 16 bases lay between the germline ends. The CDR3 runs 15 residues. Germline V gene lookup returns CDR1 MNHNS and CDR2 SASEGT. The DNA for the CDR3 is TGTGCCAGCAGTGAAGCCTCGGGGGGCCAGGGAGGCTACACCTTC. Protein sequence: CASSEASGGQGGYTF.

This clonotype was counted only a few times. The J gene is TRBJ2-3, the V gene TRBV7-2; TRBD1 agrees at 7 bases. The CDR3 spans 16 residues. Germline assignment: CDR1 SGHTA and CDR2 FQGNSA. With 5 bases clipped from V and 4 bases from J, the junction kept 12 bases outside the gene matches. CDR3 sequence: CASSTRQGQVSDTQYF. For the CDR3, the DNA is TGTGCCAGCAGCACTAGACAGGGCCAGGTTTCAGATACGCAGTATTTT.

This clonotype was seen only a few times. This chain links TRBV7-6 with TRBJ2-1, with TRBD1 matching over 8 bases. Germline assignment: CDR1 SGHVS and CDR2 FNYEAQ. Losses at the gene ends were 4 bases for V and 1 base for J; bases not matched to a gene: 6. This CDR3 is built from 16 residues. The CDR3 region has the DNA TGTGCCAGCAGCTCAGGGGGCTTTAGGTCCTACAATGAGCAGTTCTTC. As protein: CASSSGGFRSYNEQFF.

The chain joins TRBV7-9 to TRBJ2-3, with D perhaps matching TRBD1 or TRBD2 (5 bases each). The CDR3 is 18 amino acids. Between the trimmed V and J ends, which lost 4 bases and 3 bases, there was a span of 23 bases. CDR1 is SEHNR and CDR2 is FQNEAQ in the germline V gene (reference sequence). CDR3 amino acids: CASSSTGRWGEGTDTQYF. In DNA form, the CDR3 reads TGTGCCAGCAGCTCCACCGGGCGCTGGGGAGAGGGGACAGATACGCAGTATTTT.

Only a few counts were recorded for this clonotype. J is TRBJ2-7 and V is TRBV20-1; 8 positions match TRBD2. This CDR3 contains 12 residues. Looked up from germline, CDR1 is DFQATT and CDR2 is SNEGSKA (reference sequence). V dropped 3 bases and J dropped 6; count of bases not matched to a gene: 4. For the CDR3, the DNA is TGCAGTGCTAGCGGGAGGGCGGGCGAGCAGTACTTC. This codes for CSASGRAGEQYF.

This clonotype was counted only a few times. The chain is built from TRBV2 and TRBJ1-1, with D uncertain. Trimming removed 6 bases at V and 3 bases at J, with 17 bases between. CDR3 size: 15 residues. CDR1 is SNHLY and CDR2 is FYNNEI in the germline V gene. Here the CDR3 reads CASSERRLSDTEAFF. In DNA form, the CDR3 reads TGTGCCAGCAGCGAACGGCGTTTAAGTGACACTGAAGCTTTCTTT.

This clonotype was counted at least ten times. The chain combines TRBV18 with TRBJ2-3, with D hard to call. CDR1 is KGHSH and CDR2 is LQKENI in the germline V gene. Trimming pared 0 bases from V and 1 base from J, leaving 5 bases between. The CDR3 extends over 14 amino acids. For the CDR3, the DNA is TGTGCCAGCTCACCACCGACTCGCACAGATACGCAGTATTTT. Encoded protein: CASSPPTRTDTQYF. Supplemented by reference TRBV18 and TRBJ2-3, the full variable domain reads NAGVMQNPRHLVRRRGQEARLRCSPMKGHSHVYWYRQLPEEGLKFMVYLQKENIIDESGMPKERFSAEFPKEGPSILRIQQVVRGDSAAYFCASSPPTRTDTQYFGPGTRLTVL.